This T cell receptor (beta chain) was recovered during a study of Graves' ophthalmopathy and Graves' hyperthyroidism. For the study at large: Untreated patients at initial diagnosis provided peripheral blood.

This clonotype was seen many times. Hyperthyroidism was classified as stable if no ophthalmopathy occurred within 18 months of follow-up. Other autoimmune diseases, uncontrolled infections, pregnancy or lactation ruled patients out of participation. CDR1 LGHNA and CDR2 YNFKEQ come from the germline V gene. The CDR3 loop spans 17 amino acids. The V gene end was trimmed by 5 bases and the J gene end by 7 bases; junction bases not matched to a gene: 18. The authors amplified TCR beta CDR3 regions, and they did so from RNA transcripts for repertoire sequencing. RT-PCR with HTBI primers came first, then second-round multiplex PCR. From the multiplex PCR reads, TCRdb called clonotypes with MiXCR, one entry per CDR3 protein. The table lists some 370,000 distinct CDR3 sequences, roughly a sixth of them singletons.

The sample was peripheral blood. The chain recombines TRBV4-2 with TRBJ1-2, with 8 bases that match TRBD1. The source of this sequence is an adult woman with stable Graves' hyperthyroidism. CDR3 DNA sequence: TGTGCCAGCAGCGCCCACCCCTGGGGGGCAGGGGGCTTTGGCTACACCTTC. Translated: CASSAHPWGAGGFGYTF.